This T cell receptor beta chain derives from a study of blood T cell repertoires in COVID-19. Study in general: Acute and convalescent COVID-19 samples came from the United States, Italy and Spain. T cells, B-cell-depleted T cells, or PBMCs provided the cDNA or gDNA that served as material.

Germline lookup yields CDR1 SGHVS and CDR2 FNYEAQ. Deletions cut 1 base from V and 2 bases from J, with 18 bases between. The CDR3 has 19 amino acids. In the original workflow: Using reference gene primer amplification, nucleated cell counts were estimated. The method was immunoSEQ multiplex PCR; TCRdb's version includes in-frame clones alone and lacks a portion of them. The V and J calls and clone size are taken from that table; D and trimming were inferred from the DNA. This sample has roughly 250,000 clones, with nearly 90% found just once. Sequencing was carried out using peripheral blood. The rearrangement uses TRBV7-6 and TRBJ2-6, with D perhaps TRBD1 (5 bases). The clonotype was recovered from a woman aged 40 to 50 who had recovered from COVID-19. The CDR3 DNA sequence: TGTGCCAGCAGCTTAGGTGGGGCAGGGTGGCTGGCTGGGGCCAACGTCCTGACTTTC. Its protein is CASSLGGAGWLAGANVLTF.